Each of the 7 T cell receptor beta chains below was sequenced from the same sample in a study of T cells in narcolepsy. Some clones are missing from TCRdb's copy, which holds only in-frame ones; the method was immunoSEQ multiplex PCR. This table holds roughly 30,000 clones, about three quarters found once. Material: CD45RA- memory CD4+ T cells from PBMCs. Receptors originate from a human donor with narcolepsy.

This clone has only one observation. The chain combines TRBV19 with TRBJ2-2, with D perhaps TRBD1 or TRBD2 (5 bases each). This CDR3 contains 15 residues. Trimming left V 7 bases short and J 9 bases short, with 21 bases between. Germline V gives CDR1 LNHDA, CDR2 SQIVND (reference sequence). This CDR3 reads CASTNGAPSHRELFF. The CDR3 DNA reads TGTGCCAGTACCAACGGGGCCCCGTCTCACCGGGAGCTGTTTTTT. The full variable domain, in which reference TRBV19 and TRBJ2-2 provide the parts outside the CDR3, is DGGITQSPKYLFRKEGQNVTLSCEQNLNHDAMYWYRQDPGQGLRLIYYSQIVNDFQKGDIAEGYSVSREKKESFPLTVTSAQKNPTAFYLCASTNGAPSHRELFFGEGSRLTVL.

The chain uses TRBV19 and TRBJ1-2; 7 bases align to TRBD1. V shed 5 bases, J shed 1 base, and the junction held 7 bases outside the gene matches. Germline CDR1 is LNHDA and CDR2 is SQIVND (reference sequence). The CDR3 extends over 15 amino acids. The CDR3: CASSEQGSGNYGYTF. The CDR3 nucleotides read TGTGCCAGTAGTGAACAGGGGTCGGGTAACTATGGCTACACCTTC.

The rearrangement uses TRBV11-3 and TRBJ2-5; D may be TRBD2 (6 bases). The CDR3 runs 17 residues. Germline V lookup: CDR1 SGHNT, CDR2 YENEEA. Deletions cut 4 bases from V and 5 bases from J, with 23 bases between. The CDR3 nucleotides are TGTGCCAGCAGCTCCGGTTTCCGGGGGTCCTCCCGGGAGACCCAGTACTTC. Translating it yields CASSSGFRGSSRETQYF.

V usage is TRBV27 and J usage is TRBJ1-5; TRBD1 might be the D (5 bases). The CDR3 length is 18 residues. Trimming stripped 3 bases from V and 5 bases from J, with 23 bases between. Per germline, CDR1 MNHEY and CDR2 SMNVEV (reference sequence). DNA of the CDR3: TGTGCCAGCAGTTTGACACGGGACGGGGGAACTAGAGATCAGCCCCAGCATTTT. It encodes CASSLTRDGGTRDQPQHF.

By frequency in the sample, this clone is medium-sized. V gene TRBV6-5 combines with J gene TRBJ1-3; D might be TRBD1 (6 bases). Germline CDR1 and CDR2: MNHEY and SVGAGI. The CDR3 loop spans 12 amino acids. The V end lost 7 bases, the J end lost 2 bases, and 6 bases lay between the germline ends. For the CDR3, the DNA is TGTGCCAGCACAGGGGCTGGAAACACCATATATTTT. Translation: CASTGAGNTIYF.

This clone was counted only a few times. The CDR3 bases are TGTGCCTCCAGGGGTGACTATGGCTACACCTTC. Amino acids: CASRGDYGYTF. V and J are TRBV30 and TRBJ1-2; tentatively, D is TRBD1 (6 bases). Germline CDR1 GTSNPN, CDR2 SVGIG (reference sequence). The CDR3 extends over 11 amino acids. The germline V and J ends were trimmed by 7 bases and 3 bases, with 9 bases remaining between them.

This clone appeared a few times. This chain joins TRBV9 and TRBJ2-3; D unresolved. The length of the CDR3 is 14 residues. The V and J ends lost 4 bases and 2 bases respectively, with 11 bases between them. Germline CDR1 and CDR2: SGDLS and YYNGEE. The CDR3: CASSREPITDTQYF. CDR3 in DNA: TGTGCCAGCAGCAGAGAGCCGATCACAGATACGCAGTATTTT. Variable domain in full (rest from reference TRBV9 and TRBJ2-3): DSGVTQTPKHLITATGQRVTLRCSPRSGDLSVYWYQQSLDQGLQFLIQYYNGEERAKGNILERFSAQQFPDLHSELNLSSLELGDSALYFCASSREPITDTQYFGPGTRLTVL.